The rows below give T cell receptor beta chains drawn from one sample of a study of response to subunit inactivated influenza vaccine. TCRdb reprocessed the RT-PCR reads with MiXCR, giving one entry per CDR3 protein. This table holds around 500,000 distinct CDR3 sequences, roughly 9.7% found once. This material consisted of PBMCs from blood, taken roughly 45 days after vaccination. These receptors all stem from a man between 45 and 60 years old who received an inactivated influenza vaccine. CDR3s include the opening cysteine and the closing phenylalanine or tryptophan. D genes are given only for firm matches. For some rows the clone size is stated as once, few or many, or as a class when expanded; others skip it.

TRBJ2-3,-,TRBV7-2,few,TGTGCCAGCAGCTTAGGGCTACACACAGATACGCAGTATTTT,CASSLGLHTDTQYF
TRBJ1-1,TRBD1,TRBV20-1,few,TGCAGTGCTAGCGGGACAGGGGGCAGGGTGGCTGAAGCTTTCTTT,CSASGTGGRVAEAFF
TRBJ2-1,TRBD2,TRBV5-1,few,TGCGCCAGCAGCTCGCTCCCCCCTAGCGGGGCCTACAATGAGCAGTTCTTC,CASSSLPPSGAYNEQFF
TRBJ2-1,-,TRBV20-1,few,TGCAGTGCTAAGGTCTGGGACTCTGGGAACAATGAGCAGTTCTTC,CSAKVWDSGNNEQFF
TRBJ2-5,-,TRBV7-6,-,TGTGCCAGCAGCTTAGGTCTTAATCGGGAGACCCAGTACTTC,CASSLGLNRETQYF
TRBJ1-1,TRBD1,TRBV7-9,many,TGTGCCAGCACCTTTACCAGGGGGGACACTGAAGCTTTCTTT,CASTFTRGDTEAFF
TRBJ2-1,-,TRBV12-3/TRBV12-4,few,TGTGCCAGCAGCCCTCCCGAAGGGAAGGAACCATACAATGAGCAGTTCTTC,CASSPPEGKEPYNEQFF
TRBJ2-7,-,TRBV4-1,few,TGCGCCAGCAGCCAAAGTTCCTACGGATCCGAGCAGTACTTC,CASSQSSYGSEQYF
TRBJ1-1,-,TRBV12-3/TRBV12-4,-,TGTGCCAGCAGTTTATCTACAGGGAATGAAGCTTTCTTT,CASSLSTGNEAFF
TRBJ2-2,-,TRBV10-1,-,TGCGCCAGCAGTGAGAGGGTCTCGAACACCGGGGAGCTGTTTTTT,CASSERVSNTGELFF
TRBJ2-7,-,TRBV27,-,TGTGCCAGCAGTACAATTCGGGGGCAGGAGGAGCAGTACTTC,CASSTIRGQEEQYF
TRBJ1-1,-,TRBV7-2,many,TGTGCCAGCAGCCTTACTTTCCAAGCCACTGAAGCTTTCTTT,CASSLTFQATEAFF
TRBJ1-4,-,TRBV6-5,few,TGTGCCAGCAGTTACCTAAAAACCGGGGGCTTGGGTGAAAAACTGTTTTTT,CASSYLKTGGLGEKLFF
TRBJ2-1,-,TRBV5-5,few,TGTGCCAGCAGCCGCTACCCAGCCAATGAGCAGTTCTTC,CASSRYPANEQFF
TRBJ2-4,-,TRBV27,few,TGTGCCAGCAGTTTTGTTCGGTTACTAGCCAAAAACATTCAGTACTTC,CASSFVRLLAKNIQYF
TRBJ2-2,TRBD2,TRBV11-2,few,TGTGCCAGCAGCTCCCATCCGGGACTAGCGGGAGGAACCGGGGAGCTGTTTTTT,CASSSHPGLAGGTGELFF
TRBJ2-2,-,TRBV5-1,-,TGCGCCAGCAGCTTGGGGGCAAGGAACACCGGGGAGCTGTTTTTT,CASSLGARNTGELFF
TRBJ2-7,-,TRBV29-1,few,TGCAGCGTTGCCCCCGCCCCAGGAACCTACGAGCAGTACTTC,CSVAPAPGTYEQYF
TRBJ1-6,TRBD1,TRBV4-2,-,TGTGCCAGCAGCCAACGCCTCCGGGACAGGGGTTCTCGGGATTCACCCCTCCACTTT,CASSQRLRDRGSRDSPLHF
TRBJ2-7,TRBD1,TRBV20-1,many,TGCAGTGCTATCAGTACCGACAGGGGTCTCTCCTACGAGCAGTACTTC,CSAISTDRGLSYEQYF
TRBJ1-5,-,TRBV3-1,many,TGTGCCAGCAGCCAAGACGGGATAACTCAGCCCCAGCATTTT,CASSQDGITQPQHF
TRBJ2-3,TRBD2,TRBV12-3/TRBV12-4,-,TGTGCCAGCTCGTCAGGGCCGGGGGGGGATACGCAGTATTTT,CASSSGPGGDTQYF
TRBJ1-6,TRBD1,TRBV20-1,-,TGCAGTGCGGTGACAGGGGATTCACCCCTCCACTTT,CSAVTGDSPLHF
TRBJ2-7,TRBD1,TRBV3-1,few,TGTGCCAGCAGCCAAGTCGGGACAGGGACCTACGAGCAGTACTTC,CASSQVGTGTYEQYF
TRBJ2-7,TRBD2,TRBV6-5,few,TGTGCCAGCAGTTACTCCTGGACTAGCGGGATCTCCTACGAGCAGTACTTC,CASSYSWTSGISYEQYF
TRBJ2-2,TRBD1,TRBV20-1,many,TGCAGTGCTAGAGATCCTGGGACAGCTAACACCGGGGAGCTGTTTTTT,CSARDPGTANTGELFF
TRBJ2-3,-,TRBV2,few,TGTGCCAGCTCCCGGGACCTCCGCACAGATACGCAGTATTTT,CASSRDLRTDTQYF
TRBJ2-1,-,TRBV9,few,TGTGCCAGCAGCGCCCCCACGGCGGACTCCTACAATGAGCAGTTCTTC,CASSAPTADSYNEQFF
TRBJ2-1,TRBD2,TRBV20-1,few,TGCAGTGCTAGTCTAAGCGGGAGGGCCCATGAGCAGTTCTTC,CSASLSGRAHEQFF
TRBJ1-4,-,TRBV11-3,-,TGTGCCAGCAGCCGCACCCGGGGGCTTAATGAAAAACTGTTTTTT,CASSRTRGLNEKLFF
TRBJ2-1,-,TRBV2,few,TGTGCCAGCAGTGAAAGTGCGTCTCCCACCTACAATGAGCAGTTCTTC,CASSESASPTYNEQFF
TRBJ2-2,-,TRBV19,-,TGTGCCAGTAGGAACCCCAGGGACGCGAACACCGGGGAGCTGTTTTTT,CASRNPRDANTGELFF
TRBJ2-2,-,TRBV5-1,many,TGCGCCAGCAGCGCCAGGGACTCCCTGAACACCGGGGAGCTGTTTTTT,CASSARDSLNTGELFF
TRBJ2-5,-,TRBV7-2,few,TGTGCCAGCAGCTTAACGGCAGACCAAGAGACCCAGTACTTC,CASSLTADQETQYF
TRBJ2-5,TRBD2,TRBV6-5,few,TGTGCCAGCAGTTATTCGCCGGGACTAGCGTCGGAGACCCAGTACTTC,CASSYSPGLASETQYF
TRBJ2-1,-,TRBV6-2/TRBV6-3,few,TGTGCCAGCAGTTACTCGGCTAGCCTTCGGAATGAGCAGTTCTTC,CASSYSASLRNEQFF
TRBJ1-1,-,TRBV7-2,many,TGTGCCAGCAGCTTAGGTCCCAGGGTCAACACTGAAGCTTTCTTT,CASSLGPRVNTEAFF
TRBJ2-1,-,TRBV9,few,TGTGCCAGCAGCGTAGGGCCGTCCAGCTCCTACAATGAGCAGTTCTTC,CASSVGPSSSYNEQFF
TRBJ2-7,TRBD2,TRBV7-6,few,TGTGCCAGCAGCTTAGAAGGACTAGCGGGCTCGGTGAGCTACGAGCAGTACTTC,CASSLEGLAGSVSYEQYF
TRBJ2-2,TRBD2,TRBV4-2,few,TGTGCCAGCAGCCCCGTCTCACTAGCGGGGGCGAACACCGGGGAGCTGTTTTTT,CASSPVSLAGANTGELFF
TRBJ2-7,TRBD1,TRBV20-1,few,TGCAGTGCTAGAGATGTTTCGAGGACAGGGCCCTACGAGCAGTACTTC,CSARDVSRTGPYEQYF
TRBJ1-1,-,TRBV5-6,few,TGTGCCAGCAGCTACCCGGTGTCTGAAGCTTTCTTT,CASSYPVSEAFF
TRBJ2-7,-,TRBV2,-,TGTGCCAGCAGCCCCGGGCTCCACTGCTGGCAGTACTTC,CASSPGLHCWQYF
TRBJ2-3,TRBD2,TRBV10-3,-,TGTGCCATCAGTCCGGGGGGAGGAGCAGGGACAGATACGCAGTATTTT,CAISPGGGAGTDTQYF
TRBJ2-1,TRBD2,TRBV24-1,-,TGTGCCACCAGTGATCCCGGGACTAGCCTCAATGAGCAGTTCTTC,CATSDPGTSLNEQFF
TRBJ2-1,-,TRBV7-8,many,TGTGCCAGCAGCTTATTTCGGGGCTCGAATGAGCAGTTCTTC,CASSLFRGSNEQFF
TRBJ1-6,TRBD1,TRBV30,few,TGTGCCTGGGTCCGGGACAGTAATTCACCCCTCCACTTT,CAWVRDSNSPLHF
TRBJ1-1,-,TRBV5-1,-,TGCGCCAGCAGCTTGGCCATAGGAGGGGTTCTGAACACTGAAGCTTTCTTT,CASSLAIGGVLNTEAFF
TRBJ2-3,TRBD2,TRBV20-1,-,TGCAGTGCGACAACCGGGACTAGGGCAGATACGCAGTATTTT,CSATTGTRADTQYF
TRBJ1-6,-,TRBV11-2,-,TGTGCCAGCAGCCGTGGACGGAATAATTCACCCCTCCACTTT,CASSRGRNNSPLHF
TRBJ1-2,-,TRBV4-1,-,TGCGCCAGCAGCCAAGTTCTGAACAGGGCGGAATATGGCTACACCTTC,CASSQVLNRAEYGYTF
TRBJ1-2,-,TRBV5-1,-,TGCGCCAGCAGCCCTATACCACTACAGGGAACGGGAGGCGGCTACACCTTC,CASSPIPLQGTGGGYTF
TRBJ2-3,-,TRBV5-6,-,TGTGCCAGCAGCCCGGGCGGTAATACGCAGTATTTT,CASSPGGNTQYF
TRBJ2-1,TRBD2,TRBV4-3,few,TGCGCCAGCAGCCAAGATGACAGCGGGAGAAGATACAATGAGCAGTTCTTC,CASSQDDSGRRYNEQFF
TRBJ2-1,-,TRBV12-3/TRBV12-4,few,TGTGCCAGCAGTCCTTCGGGGCCCCCCTACAATGAGCAGTTCTTC,CASSPSGPPYNEQFF
TRBJ2-2,TRBD1,TRBV28,few,TGTGCCAGCTTTCAAAGACAGGGCGGGACCGGGGAGCTGTTTTTT,CASFQRQGGTGELFF
TRBJ2-7,TRBD1,TRBV20-1,-,TGCAGTGCCAGGACAGGGGCCCCCTACGAGCAGTACTTC,CSARTGAPYEQYF
TRBJ2-5,-,TRBV12-3/TRBV12-4,-,TGTGCCAGCAGTTTTTTCGGGGGGCTGGGAGAGACCCAGTACTTC,CASSFFGGLGETQYF
TRBJ2-5,TRBD1,TRBV12-3/TRBV12-4,many,TGTGCCAGCAGCTACAGACAGGGGGCATGGGAGACCCAGTACTTC,CASSYRQGAWETQYF
TRBJ1-5,-,TRBV12-3/TRBV12-4,few,TGTGCCAGCAGTTTAGCAGGGGGGGGCAATCAGCCCCAGCATTTT,CASSLAGGGNQPQHF